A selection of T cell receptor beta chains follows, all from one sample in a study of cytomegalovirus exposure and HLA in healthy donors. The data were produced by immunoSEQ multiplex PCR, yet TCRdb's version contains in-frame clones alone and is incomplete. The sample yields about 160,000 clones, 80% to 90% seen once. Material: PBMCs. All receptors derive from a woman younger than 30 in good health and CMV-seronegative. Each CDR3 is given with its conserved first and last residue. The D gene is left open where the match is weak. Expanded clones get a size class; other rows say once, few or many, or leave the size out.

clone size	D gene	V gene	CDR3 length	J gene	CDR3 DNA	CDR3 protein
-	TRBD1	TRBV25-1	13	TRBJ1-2	TGTGCCAGCAGTGTATACAGGGGCCATGGCTACACCTTC	CASSVYRGHGYTF
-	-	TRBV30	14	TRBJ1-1	TGTGCCTGGAGTGTCGTAAGCTCCGACACTGAAGCTTTCTTT	CAWSVVSSDTEAFF
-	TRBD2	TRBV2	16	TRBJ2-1	TGTGCCAGCAGTTCCGCCGGGACTAGAATCTTTAATGAGCAGTTCTTC	CASSSAGTRIFNEQFF
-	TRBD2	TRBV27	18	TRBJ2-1	TGTGCCAGCAGCATCCGGATACCGACTAGCGGGGGGGCGGATGAGCAGTTCTTC	CASSIRIPTSGGADEQFF
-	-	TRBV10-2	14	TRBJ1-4	TGCGCCAGCAATAGCGGGGGAACTAATGAAAAACTGTTTTTT	CASNSGGTNEKLFF
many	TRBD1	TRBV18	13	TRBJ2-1	TGTGCCAGCTTGGGGACAGCGTACAATGAGCAGTTCTTC	CASLGTAYNEQFF
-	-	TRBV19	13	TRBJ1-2	TGTGCCAGTACCCGTCCGACCCTACAGGGTTTCACCTTC	CASTRPTLQGFTF
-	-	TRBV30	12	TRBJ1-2	TGTGCCTGGAGTCCCCAGCGGTATGGCTACACCTTC	CAWSPQRYGYTF
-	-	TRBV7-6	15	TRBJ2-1	TGTGCCAGCAGCGCCGGGATAGCGCCCACTAATGAGCAGTTCTTC	CASSAGIAPTNEQFF
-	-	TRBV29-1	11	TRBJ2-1	TGCAGCGTCGACAAGGGGTCTGAGCAGTTCTTC	CSVDKGSEQFF
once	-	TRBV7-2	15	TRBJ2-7	TGTGCCAGCAGCCCGATAGCGGATGGCTCCTACGAGCAGTACTTC	CASSPIADGSYEQYF
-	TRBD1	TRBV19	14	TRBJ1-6	TGTGCCAGTCGTGACAGGGACTATAATTCACCCCTCCACTTT	CASRDRDYNSPLHF
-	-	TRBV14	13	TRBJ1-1	TGTGCCAGTACACAGGGCTGGGACACTGAAGCTTTCTTT	CASTQGWDTEAFF
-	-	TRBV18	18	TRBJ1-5	TGTGCCAGCTCAAAGGGTCCTCTGGGAGGGAGCAACAATCAGCCCCAGCATTTT	CASSKGPLGGSNNQPQHF
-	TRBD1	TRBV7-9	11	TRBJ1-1	TGTGCCAGCTTACAGGGGACTGAAGCTTTCTTT	CASLQGTEAFF
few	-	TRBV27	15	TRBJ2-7	TGTGCCAGCAGGGGCCGTGGGAGTGGCTTTTACGAGCAGTACTTC	CASRGRGSGFYEQYF
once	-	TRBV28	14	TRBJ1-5	TGTGCCAGCACCTCAGGACAGCTGAATCAGCCCCAGCATTTT	CASTSGQLNQPQHF
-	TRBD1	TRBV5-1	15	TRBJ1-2	TGCGCCAGCACCCCCGACAGGGCCCAAGGCTATGGCTACACCTTC	CASTPDRAQGYGYTF
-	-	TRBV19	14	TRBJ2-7	TGTGCCAGTAGTATTGATCAGGAAACCTACGAGCAGTACTTC	CASSIDQETYEQYF
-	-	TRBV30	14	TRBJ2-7	TGTGCCTACACGGAGACAGGCCTCTCCTACGAGCAGTACTTC	CAYTETGLSYEQYF
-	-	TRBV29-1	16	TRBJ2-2	TGCAGCGTTGAAGATCGAGGCAGGGGTGTAACCGGGGAGCTGTTTTTT	CSVEDRGRGVTGELFF
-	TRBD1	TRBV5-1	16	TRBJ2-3	TGCGCCAGCAGCCTTCAGGGACAGGGGGCGAGAGATACGCAGTATTTT	CASSLQGQGARDTQYF
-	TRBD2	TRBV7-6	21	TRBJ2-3	TGTGCCAGCAGCCCCCTGCTGACTAGCGGGGGGGCGGGGGAGGGCACAGATACGCAGTATTTT	CASSPLLTSGGAGEGTDTQYF
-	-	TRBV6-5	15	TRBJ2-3	TGTGCCAGCACCGAGGGGGATCTCTCCTCGGATACGCAGTATTTT	CASTEGDLSSDTQYF
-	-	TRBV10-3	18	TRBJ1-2	TGTGCCATCAGTGAGTCGACCAGAGAAGTCAGCTACGGGTGTGGCTACACCTTC	CAISESTREVSYGCGYTF
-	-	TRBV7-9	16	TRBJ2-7	TGTGCCAGCAGCCACGGCACGGGGAGTCGGTCCTACGAGCAGTACTTC	CASSHGTGSRSYEQYF
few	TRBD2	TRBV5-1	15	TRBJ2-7	TGCGCCAGCAGCTTGGATACTAGCGCGTTCTACGAGCAGTACTTC	CASSLDTSAFYEQYF
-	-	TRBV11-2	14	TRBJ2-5	TGTGCCAGCAGCCCCCCCGCTACCCAAGAGACCCAGTACTTC	CASSPPATQETQYF
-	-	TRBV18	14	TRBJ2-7	TGTGCCAGCTCACCAAGGGGGGACTACTACGAGCAGTACTTC	CASSPRGDYYEQYF
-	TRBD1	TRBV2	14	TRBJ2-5	TGTGCCAGCACTCCCGGGACAGGGGGCGCAACCCAGTACTTC	CASTPGTGGATQYF
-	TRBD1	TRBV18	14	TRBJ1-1	TGTGCCAGCTCACCACGACAGGGTAACACTGAAGCTTTCTTT	CASSPRQGNTEAFF
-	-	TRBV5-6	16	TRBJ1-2	TGTGCCAGCACCCGCGAGGACGGGGGAAACCTCTATGGCTACACCTTC	CASTREDGGNLYGYTF
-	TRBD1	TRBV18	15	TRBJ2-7	TGTGCCAGCTCACCACCGGGACAGGGGGCCTACGAGCAGTACTTC	CASSPPGQGAYEQYF
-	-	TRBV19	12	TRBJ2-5	TGTGCCAGTAGTAGCGGTCAAGAGACCCAGTACTTC	CASSSGQETQYF
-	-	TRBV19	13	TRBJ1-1	TGTGCCAGTAGTATGGGGGGTCGGACTGAAGCTTTCTTT	CASSMGGRTEAFF
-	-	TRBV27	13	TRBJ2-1	TGTGCCAGCAGTTTAAGGCAGGGTTATAATGAGTTCTTC	CASSLRQGYNEFF
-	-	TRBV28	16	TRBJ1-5	TGTGCCAGCAGTTACCGCGGACAGTCGAGCAATCAGCCCCAGCATTTT	CASSYRGQSSNQPQHF
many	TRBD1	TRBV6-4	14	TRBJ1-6	TGTGCCAGCAGTGACGGGACAGATAATTCACCCCTCCACTTT	CASSDGTDNSPLHF
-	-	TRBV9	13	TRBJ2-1	TGTGCCAGCAGCGTACGTTTCTCAGGGCCCCAGTTCTTC	CASSVRFSGPQFF
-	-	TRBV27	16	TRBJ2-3	TGTGCCAGCAGTTCGGGAACCAGGGGAAACACAGATACGCAGTATTTT	CASSSGTRGNTDTQYF